These 25 T cell receptor beta chains were all obtained from the same sample, sequenced in a study of blood T cell repertoires in COVID-19. The method was immunoSEQ multiplex PCR; TCRdb's version includes in-frame clones alone and lacks a portion of them. The sample lists hundreds of thousands of clones, over 70% occurring once. Sequencing was carried out using peripheral blood. These receptors were collected from a woman in her forties or fifties with COVID-19, enrolled during active disease.

The gene calls are TRBV4-1 and TRBJ1-4; D gene uncertain. The V gene lost 2 bases and the J gene lost 5 bases, with 24 bases spanning the gap. The CDR3 extends over 19 amino acids. CDR1 and CDR2 (germline): MGHRA, YSYEKL. In nucleotides, the CDR3 is TGCGCCAGCAGCCAAAACAAGGATAAAGGTGCGGGTGTAAATGAAAAACTGTTTTTT. Its protein is CASSQNKDKGAGVNEKLFF.

This chain links TRBV13 with TRBJ2-3; D call uncertain. CDR3 length equals 16 residues. Germline assignment: CDR1 PRHDT and CDR2 FYEKMQ (reference sequence). V was trimmed by 2 bases and J by 2 bases, leaving 14 bases between them. CDR3 protein: CASSLKFDFLTDTQYF. CDR3 bases: TGTGCCAGCAGCTTAAAATTCGACTTCCTCACAGATACGCAGTATTTT.

The sample holds one count of this clone. CDR3 protein: CASSPPSREETQYF. The CDR3 coding sequence is TGTGCCAGCTCACCACCTAGTCGAGAAGAGACCCAGTACTTC. This chain links TRBV18 with TRBJ2-5; no clear D gene. The CDR3 loop spans 14 amino acids. V was clipped by 0 bases and J by 3 bases, with 8 bases between them. Looked up from germline, CDR1 is KGHSH and CDR2 is LQKENI.

This clone was seen more than once but under ten times. The rearrangement uses TRBV5-1 and TRBJ2-1; tentatively, D is TRBD1 (5 bases). The CDR3 is 15 residues long. The ends were cut back, 0 bases at V and 0 bases at J, with 7 bases in the middle. Per germline, CDR1 SGHRS and CDR2 YFSETQ. This chain's CDR3 is CASSLVTASYNEQFF. CDR3 nucleotides: TGCGCCAGCAGCTTGGTGACAGCCTCCTACAATGAGCAGTTCTTC.

The V call is TRBV5-6, the J call TRBJ1-1; perhaps TRBD1 as D (5 bases). V lost 4 bases to trimming and J lost 10 bases, with 11 bases between them. The CDR3 contains 11 residues. Per germline, CDR1 SGHDT and CDR2 YYEEEE. The CDR3 nucleotides read TGTGCCAGCAGCAGAAGGACAAGAGCTTTCTTT. It yields the protein CASSRRTRAFF.

On this clone: This sample includes further DNA sequences coding for the same CDR3. The rearrangement joins TRBV29-1 to TRBJ1-2; 7 nucleotides agree with TRBD1. The CDR3 spans 13 residues. Trimming took 5 bases from V and 0 from J; bases not matched to a gene: 3. CDR1 and CDR2 (germline): SQVTM, ANQGSEA. In nucleotides, the CDR3 is TGCAGCGTTCGGGGACAGACTAACTATGGCTACACCTTC. Encoded protein: CSVRGQTNYGYTF.

This rearrangement joins TRBV18 to TRBJ2-7, with 11 bases aligning to TRBD2. Germline-derived CDR1 and CDR2 are KGHSH and LQKENI. This CDR3 has 15 amino acids. Trimming at V came to 5 bases and at J to 6 bases, leaving 9 bases not matched to a gene. CDR3 bases: TGTGCCAGCTCATCCGGGACTAGCGGAGCCCTCGAGCAGTACTTC. It translates to CASSSGTSGALEQYF.

V is TRBV25-1 and J is TRBJ1-1, with a tentative D call TRBD1 (5 bases). Deletions cut 5 bases from V and 1 base from J, with 17 bases between. The CDR3 contains 16 residues. Germline V gene data show CDR1 as MGHDK and CDR2 as SYGVNS. CDR3 in amino acids: CASSPRGSTRNTEAFF. Written as DNA, the CDR3 is TGTGCCAGCAGTCCCCGGGGGAGCACCCGGAACACTGAAGCTTTCTTT.

V usage is TRBV5-1 and J usage is TRBJ2-5; a weak D match, TRBD2 (6 bases). The CDR3 is 15 residues long. Germline V gives CDR1 SGHRS, CDR2 YFSETQ. Trimming took off 0 bases at V and 5 bases at J, with 14 bases between the two ends. The CDR3 loop is CASSLARHGGETQYF. The CDR3 bases are TGCGCCAGCAGCTTGGCGCGACACGGAGGGGAGACCCAGTACTTC.

The chain uses TRBV21-1 and TRBJ1-5; the table's D call of TRBD1 was not tested on the DNA. TRBV21-1 is recorded as a pseudogene. The CDR3 contains 15 residues. The CDR3 region has the DNA TGTGCCAGCAGCAAAAGACAATTTAGCAATCAGCCCCAGCATTTT. It is translated as CASSKRQFSNQPQHF.

The V and J genes are TRBV5-1 and TRBJ2-7; TRBD1 aligns across 7 bases. V was clipped by 4 bases and J by 3 bases; unmatched bases: 10. This CDR3 contains 15 residues. In germline, CDR1 is SGHRS, CDR2 YFSETQ. The CDR3 region is CASSGRQGVYYEQYF. The CDR3, as DNA: TGCGCCAGCAGCGGGAGACAGGGCGTCTACTACGAGCAGTACTTC.

The chain links TRBV19 to TRBJ1-2; tentative D call: TRBD1 (5 bases). The CDR3 has 13 residues. Per germline, CDR1 LNHDA and CDR2 SQIVND (reference sequence). V was trimmed by 8 bases and J by 4 bases, leaving 14 bases between them. CDR3 DNA sequence: TGTGCCAGTGGGGGGGGACGAATCTATGGCTACACCTTC. This gives the protein CASGGGRIYGYTF.

The chain recombines TRBV9 with TRBJ1-2; 9 nucleotides agree with TRBD1. The CDR3 extends over 15 amino acids. CDR1 is SGDLS, CDR2 YYNGEE, per germline. Germline trimming cut 1 base from V and 6 bases from J; bases unmatched to any gene: 7. The CDR3 bases are TGTGCCAGCAGCGTATTTACCGGGACAGGGAATGGCTACACCTTC. As protein: CASSVFTGTGNGYTF.

The CDR3 nucleotides are TGTGCCAGCAGTTTTAATCCAGCGGGAGAGGGCGAAAATGAGCAGTTCTTC. It encodes CASSFNPAGEGENEQFF. The chain joins TRBV27 to TRBJ2-1; 8 nucleotides line up with TRBD2. The CDR3 runs to 17 residues. Germline V gene lookup returns CDR1 MNHEY and CDR2 SMNVEV (reference sequence). The V segment lost 3 bases and the J segment 7 bases; nucleotides outside the gene matches: 14.

CDR3 in amino acids: CASSAETGYGYTF. DNA for the CDR3: TGTGCCAGCAGTGCTGAAACAGGGTACGGCTACACCTTC. The chain employs TRBV12-3 or TRBV12-4 and TRBJ1-2, with TRBD1 as a possible D gene (6 bases). Trimming removed 5 bases from V and 8 bases from J, with 15 bases in between. CDR3 length: 13 amino acids.

The chain links TRBV24-1 to TRBJ2-1, with 7 bases lining up with TRBD1. Germline values: CDR1 KGHDR, CDR2 SFDVKD. This CDR3 comprises 16 residues. Trimming cost V 4 bases and J 0 bases; bases outside gene matches: 5. The CDR3 nucleotides read TGTGCCACCAGTGAACCCCGGGACAGCTCCTACAATGAGCAGTTCTTC. It yields the protein CATSEPRDSSYNEQFF.

The gene calls are TRBV12-3 or TRBV12-4 and TRBJ2-2; D remains ambiguous. V was clipped by 3 bases and J by 8 bases, with 4 bases between them. This CDR3 comprises 11 residues. In DNA form, the CDR3 reads TGTGCCAGCAGTTTCTATGGGGAGCTGTTTTTT. The encoded protein is CASSFYGELFF.

This clone was found once. This rearrangement joins TRBV7-2 to TRBJ1-5, with D tentatively TRBD1 (6 bases). Germline assignment: CDR1 SGHTA and CDR2 FQGNSA. The CDR3 spans 14 residues. V lost 5 bases and J lost 4, with 12 bases in between. CDR3 protein: CASSVVGGNQPQHF. Written as DNA, the CDR3 is TGTGCCAGCAGCGTTGTAGGGGGAAATCAGCCCCAGCATTTT.

The rearrangement links TRBV2 to TRBJ1-2; D is unresolved. Trimming removed 1 base from V and 5 bases from J, with 11 bases in between. The CDR3 contains 14 residues. The germline CDR1 and CDR2 sequences are SNHLY and FYNNEI. The CDR3 DNA follows: TGTGCCAGCAGTGAAGGTCGGTCCAAATATGGCTACACCTTC. Protein product: CASSEGRSKYGYTF.

Only a few counts were recorded for this clone. The chain carries TRBV27 and TRBJ1-1; TRBD1 might be the D (5 bases). The CDR3 totals 15 residues. Looked up from germline, CDR1 is MNHEY and CDR2 is SMNVEV (reference sequence). The germline V and J ends were trimmed by 1 base and 8 bases, with 17 bases remaining between them. This CDR3 is CASSLWAGREKEAFF. The CDR3, as DNA: TGTGCCAGCAGTTTATGGGCAGGGCGAGAGAAAGAAGCTTTCTTT.

V and J are TRBV2 and TRBJ2-3, with 8 bases lining up with TRBD2. Per the germline V gene, CDR1 is SNHLY and CDR2 is FYNNEI. V shed 7 bases and J 2 bases; nucleotides not matched to a gene: 5. CDR3 length equals 14 residues. The CDR3 sequence is CASTRAGATDTQYF. The CDR3 nucleotides are TGTGCCAGCACCCGAGCGGGAGCCACAGATACGCAGTATTTT.

The chain joins TRBV2 to TRBJ1-1; D unclear. V lost 7 bases and J 1 base, leaving 7 bases between the germline ends. CDR1 is SNHLY, CDR2 FYNNEI, per germline. There are 12 residues in the CDR3. The CDR3 region has the DNA TGTGCCAGCATACCAGAGAACACTGAAGCTTTCTTT. This gives the protein CASIPENTEAFF.

This chain joins TRBV6-1 and TRBJ2-6; D may be TRBD1 (5 bases). Germline CDR1 and CDR2: MNHNS and SASEGT. V gave up 2 bases and J gave up 0 bases, with 8 bases separating them. This CDR3 is 16 amino acids long. The DNA for the CDR3 is TGTGCCAGCAGTGAACAGGGCCTCTCTGGGGCCAACGTCCTGACTTTC. Protein sequence: CASSEQGLSGANVLTF.

This rearrangement joins TRBV10-3 to TRBJ2-7; 8 positions agree with TRBD1. CDR3 length: 13 residues. Losses at the gene ends were 8 bases for V and 3 bases for J; bases not matched to a gene: 6. Germline values: CDR1 ENHRY, CDR2 SYGVKD. The CDR3 region is CAIGEDRVYEQYF. The DNA for the CDR3 is TGTGCCATCGGGGAGGACAGGGTCTACGAGCAGTACTTC.

The chain couples TRBV2 to TRBJ2-1; 14 positions match TRBD2. J was trimmed by 8 bases and V by 8 bases; bases with no gene match: 5. Germline V CDR1 and CDR2: SNHLY, FYNNEI. The CDR3 runs to 14 residues. The CDR3 bases are TGTGCCAGCTACCGACTAGCGGGAGGGGATGAGCAGTTCTTC. It codes for CASYRLAGGDEQFF.